This TCR beta chain stems from a study of metastatic and nonmetastatic thyroid tumors. In the study overall: Malignant thyroid and benign thyroid patients provided blood and tumor or nodule tissue whose repertoires were compared.

In the authors' workflow: CDR3 differences across clinicopathological groups were used to build a distant-metastasis classifier for papillary thyroid cancer. TCRdb re-clonotyped the PCR reads through MiXCR. TCRdb, rather than the study authors, made the V and J calls. This sample carries roughly 15,000 clones, approximately 25% of them seen once, and the ten largest clones take roughly 13%. This clone has more than one count but fewer than ten. Antigen unknown. V was trimmed by 4 bases and J by 5 bases, leaving 8 bases between them. From germline, CDR1 is WSHSY and CDR2 SAAADI. This CDR3 comprises 12 residues. Each patient went into thyroid surgery without having received any treatment. General study results and limits: According to reports, the diversity of TCR beta was significantly higher in malignant thyroid tumors than in benign nodules, and this held in both blood and tumor samples.

This sequence was found in a female donor with papillary thyroid cancer or a benign thyroid nodule (not recorded which). Some clones in this sample may be carry-over from other donors' samples. The chain uses TRBV10-2 and TRBJ2-5; D remains unclear. Sequencing was carried out using adjacent normal tissue. DNA for the CDR3: TGCGCCAGCAGTGTACAATGGGAGACCCAGTACTTC. Translated: CASSVQWETQYF.